These 27 T cell receptor beta chains came from one sample sequenced in a study of T cell repertoires in cytomegalovirus infection. TCRdb reanalysed the reads using MiXCR and keeps one entry per CDR3 protein. Among 450,000 to 600,000 distinct CDR3 sequences listed, 11% were seen once. Sequencing was done on a sample of PBMCs. The receptors were gathered from a human donor in good health (CMV status not recorded). Some clones in this sample may be carry-over from other donors' samples.

This clonotype has a count of ten or more. The CDR3 reads CASSFTRVDTQYF. The CDR3 region has the DNA TGTGCCAGCAGCTTTACTAGGGTGGATACGCAGTATTTT. The genes are TRBV7-3 and TRBJ2-3; TRBD2 might be the D (5 bases). Trimming pared 3 bases from V and 6 bases from J, leaving 10 bases between. The CDR3 is made up of 13 amino acids. In germline, CDR1 is SGHTA, CDR2 FQGTGA.

There are many counts of this clonotype. The rearrangement joins TRBV6-1 to TRBJ2-4, with D tentatively TRBD2 (5 bases). The CDR3 runs 11 residues. V lost 8 bases and J 8 bases, leaving 10 bases between the germline ends. Germline assignment: CDR1 MNHNS and CDR2 SASEGT. The CDR3 protein is CASGRVDIQYF. The CDR3 bases are TGTGCCAGCGGGAGAGTTGACATTCAGTACTTC.

Of note for this clonotype: A much larger clone lies a single base off, so this may be a read error. V is TRBV27 and J is TRBJ2-7; perhaps TRBD1 as D (5 bases). V dropped 7 bases and J dropped 2 bases, with 12 bases sitting between them. In germline, CDR1 is MNHEY, CDR2 SMNVEV (reference sequence). This CDR3 is built from 13 residues. The CDR3 region is CASTDRSTYEQYF. CDR3 sequence (DNA): TGTGCCAGCACCGACAGATCAACCTACGAGCAGTACTTC.

The table lists this clonotype with many counts. This chain connects TRBV11-2 to TRBJ2-3, with D perhaps TRBD2 (7 bases). The V gene lost 5 bases and the J gene lost 4 bases, with 19 bases spanning the gap. The CDR3 loop spans 16 amino acids. Germline CDR1 is SGHAT and CDR2 is FQNNGV. The CDR3 spells CASSPWGGGWADTQYF. In DNA, the CDR3 is TGTGCCAGCAGCCCATGGGGGGGCGGCTGGGCAGATACGCAGTATTTT.

In its sample, this clonotype was seen a few times. The CDR3: CASSLGDGLSTEAFF. CDR3 nucleotides: TGTGCCAGCAGCTTAGGGGACGGGCTGAGCACTGAAGCTTTCTTT. J is TRBJ1-1 and V is TRBV11-3; D may be TRBD1 (5 bases). With 1 base removed from V and 4 bases from J, the gap between germline ends came to 13 bases. This CDR3 is built from 15 residues. From germline, CDR1 is SGHNT and CDR2 YENEEA.

This clonotype was picked up a small number of times. The CDR3, as DNA: TGTGCCAGCAGTTACGGTGCGGGATTGGGGCAAGAGACCCAGTACTTC. Its protein product is CASSYGAGLGQETQYF. The gene calls are TRBV6-6 and TRBJ2-5, with D maybe TRBD2 (6 bases). Germline CDR1 reads MNHNY; CDR2 reads SVGAGI (reference sequence). The CDR3 consists of 16 residues. The germline V and J ends were trimmed by 2 bases and 2 bases, with 15 bases remaining between them.

This clonotype has more than one count but fewer than ten. The rearrangement joins TRBV5-1 to TRBJ2-7; D is possibly TRBD2 (5 bases). Per the germline V gene, CDR1 is SGHRS and CDR2 is YFSETQ. V lost 0 bases to trimming and J lost 3 bases, with 13 bases between them. The CDR3 is 15 residues long. CDR3 nucleotides: TGCGCCAGCAGCTTGGCCCTCTCGGGGTTCTACGAGCAGTACTTC. Encoded protein: CASSLALSGFYEQYF. The whole variable domain, remainder taken from reference TRBV5-1 and TRBJ2-7, is KAGVTQTPRYLIKTRGQQVTLSCSPISGHRSVSWYQQTPGQGLQFLFEYFSETQRNKGNFPGRFSGRQFSNSRSEMNVSTLELGDSALYLCASSLALSGFYEQYFGPGTRLTVT.

This clonotype was counted once. The chain uses TRBV5-6 and TRBJ2-2; D uncertain. In germline, CDR1 is SGHDT, CDR2 YYEEEE. The CDR3 has 11 amino acids. V lost 4 bases and J 9 bases, leaving 7 bases between the germline ends. The CDR3 coding sequence is TGTGCCAGCAGCAGAACCCGGGAGCTGTTTTTT. Protein product: CASSRTRELFF. The full variable domain, its missing parts supplied by reference TRBV5-6 and TRBJ2-2, is DAGVTQSPTHLIKTRGQQVTLRCSPKSGHDTVSWYQQALGQGPQFIFQYYEEEERQRGNFPDRFSGHQFPNYSSELNVNALLLGDSALYLCASSRTRELFFGEGSRLTVL.

This clonotype was picked up a small number of times. The rearrangement uses TRBV30 and TRBJ1-1, with D hard to call. The germline CDR1 and CDR2 sequences are GTSNPN and SVGIG (reference sequence). The V and J ends lost 4 bases and 0 bases respectively, with 9 bases between them. The CDR3 is made up of 13 amino acids. The CDR3 is CAWMGSLNTEAFF. The CDR3 nucleotides are TGTGCCTGGATGGGCAGTTTGAACACTGAAGCTTTCTTT.

This clonotype was recorded at least ten times. The chain joins TRBV5-1 to TRBJ2-2; 7 nucleotides agree with TRBD2. CDR3 length equals 15 residues. The germline V gene encodes CDR1 SGHRS and CDR2 YFSETQ. Unmatched junction bases numbered 6, after V lost 3 bases and J lost 4 bases. CDR3 sequence reads: CASSWGDYPTGELFF. DNA for the CDR3: TGCGCCAGCAGCTGGGGGGACTACCCCACCGGGGAGCTGTTTTTT.

This clonotype was recorded at least ten times. This rearrangement joins TRBV18 to TRBJ1-5, with D hard to call. The V gene lost 3 bases and the J gene lost 2 bases, with 8 bases spanning the gap. The CDR3 spans 14 residues. Germline assignment: CDR1 KGHSH and CDR2 LQKENI. CDR3 residues: CASSPLGGNQPQHF. CDR3 DNA sequence: TGTGCCAGCTCACCGCTCGGGGGCAATCAGCCCCAGCATTTT.

This clonotype was detected ten times or more. The gene calls are TRBV12-5 and TRBJ1-1, with TRBD1 as a possible D gene (6 bases). Trimming removed 0 bases at V and 3 bases at J, with 8 bases between. Germline values: CDR1 LGHNT, CDR2 FRNRAP. The CDR3 is made up of 14 amino acids. The CDR3 is CASGLVTGYTEAFF. The CDR3 region has the DNA TGTGCTAGTGGTTTGGTAACAGGGTACACTGAAGCTTTCTTT. Using reference TRBV12-5 and TRBJ1-1 for the parts outside the CDR3, the full variable domain is DARVTQTPRHKVTEMGQEVTMRCQPILGHNTVFWYRQTMMQGLELLAYFRNRAPLDDSGMPKDRFSAEMPDATLATLKIQPSEPRDSAVYFCASGLVTGYTEAFFGQGTRLTVV.

This clonotype was detected a few times. The chain is built from TRBV19 and TRBJ1-2; D not resolved. Germline CDR1 reads LNHDA; CDR2 reads SQIVND (reference sequence). V was trimmed by 5 bases and J by 7 bases, leaving 5 bases between them. The CDR3 runs to 10 residues. CDR3 nucleotide sequence: TGTGCCAGTAGTCAAGGTGGCTACACCTTC. Protein product: CASSQGGYTF.

The rearrangement uses TRBV6-5 and TRBJ2-5; TRBD1 matches at 7 bases. The germline CDR1 and CDR2 sequences are MNHEY and SVGAGI. CDR3 length: 15 amino acids. V lost 2 bases and J lost 5; bases outside the gene matches: 8. This chain's CDR3 is CASSYIRGGTETQYF. CDR3 bases: TGTGCCAGCAGTTACATTAGAGGGGGCACGGAGACCCAGTACTTC.

In its sample, this clonotype was seen many times. The rearrangement links TRBV7-2 to TRBJ2-7; D uncertain. This CDR3 is 11 amino acids long. Trimming took off 4 bases at V and 5 bases at J, with 6 bases between the two ends. Germline V gene sequence: CDR1 SGHTA, CDR2 FQGNSA. In DNA form, the CDR3 reads TGTGCCAGCAGCTCATACCACGAGCAGTACTTC. Residues: CASSSYHEQYF.

This clonotype has ten or more counts. The chain is built from TRBV28 and TRBJ1-1, with D hard to call. Trimming stripped 6 bases from V and 0 bases from J, with 8 bases between. The CDR3 covers 13 residues. Germline loops: CDR1 MDHEN, CDR2 SYDVKM. In DNA, the CDR3 is TGTGCCAGCAGCCCTGGGTTGAACACTGAAGCTTTCTTT. Protein: CASSPGLNTEAFF. Drawing the rest from reference TRBV28 and TRBJ1-1, the complete variable domain is DVKVTQSSRYLVKRTGEKVFLECVQDMDHENMFWYRQDPGLGLRLIYFSYDVKMKEKGDIPEGYSVSREKKERFSLILESASTNQTSMYLCASSPGLNTEAFFGQGTRLTVV.

This clonotype occurred many times. This rearrangement joins TRBV15 to TRBJ1-4, with D tentatively TRBD1 (5 bases). With 0 bases removed from V and 5 bases from J, the gap between germline ends came to 10 bases. Germline V CDR1 and CDR2: LNHNV, YYDKDF (reference sequence). The CDR3 covers 15 residues. The CDR3 is CATSRDQGMNEKLFF. The CDR3 DNA reads as TGTGCCACCAGCAGAGATCAGGGCATGAATGAAAAACTGTTTTTT.

This clonotype was seen ten or more times. The chain links TRBV27 to TRBJ1-2; D remains ambiguous. V was shortened by 3 bases and J by 4 bases, with 9 bases between the two germline ends. CDR1 and CDR2 from the germline V gene are MNHEY and SMNVEV (reference sequence). This CDR3 has 13 residues. The CDR3 coding sequence is TGTGCCAGCAGTTTCGGCAGCACCTATGGCTACACCTTC. Translation: CASSFGSTYGYTF.

This clonotype has ten or more counts. The genes are TRBV6-6 and TRBJ2-7, with 7 bases lining up with TRBD1. The V gene's germline CDR1 is MNHNY and CDR2 SVGAGI (reference sequence). The CDR3 totals 16 residues. Unmatched junction bases numbered 7, after V lost 0 bases and J lost 2 bases. CDR3 nucleotide sequence: TGTGCCAGCAGTTACTCGTCGACAGGGACCACCTACGAGCAGTACTTC. This codes for CASSYSSTGTTYEQYF.

This clonotype was seen repeatedly, ten times or more. The junction differs from germline at one of its ends, possibly a read error. The chain uses TRBV5-1 and TRBJ1-5, with a weak D call TRBD1 (5 bases). The CDR3 extends over 14 amino acids. Per the germline V gene, CDR1 is SGHRS and CDR2 is YFSETQ. CDR3 residues: CASSPGQVNQPQHF. DNA for the CDR3: TGTGCCAGCAGCCCCGGACAAGTGAATCAGCCCCAGCATTTT.

The V call is TRBV5-1, the J call TRBJ2-1; a weak D match, TRBD2 (6 bases). Germline assignment: CDR1 SGHRS and CDR2 YFSETQ. Deletions cut 2 bases from V and 4 bases from J, with 16 bases between. This CDR3 spans 16 amino acids. For the CDR3, the DNA is TGCGCCAGCAGCTTCATGAATAGCGGCAGTTACAATGAGCAGTTCTTC. Its protein is CASSFMNSGSYNEQFF.

There are many counts of this clonotype. The rearrangement links TRBV12-3 or TRBV12-4 to TRBJ1-6, with D tentatively TRBD1 (6 bases). The CDR3 has 14 amino acids. V was clipped by 2 bases and J by 10 bases, with 12 bases between them. CDR3 coding DNA: TGTGCCAGCAGTTTACGGGGGGCTAGATCACCCCTCCACTTT. It is translated as CASSLRGARSPLHF.

The V and J genes are TRBV5-1 and TRBJ2-7, with D perhaps TRBD2 (7 bases). This CDR3 comprises 16 residues. Trimming left V 1 base short and J 0 bases short, with 14 bases between. Germline V CDR1 and CDR2: SGHRS, YFSETQ. CDR3 region: CASSLREGGFSYEQYF. CDR3 coding DNA: TGCGCCAGCAGCTTGAGGGAGGGGGGGTTCTCCTACGAGCAGTACTTC.

The V and J genes are TRBV12-3 or TRBV12-4 and TRBJ2-2, with D hard to call. Trimming pared 2 bases from V and 8 bases from J, leaving 6 bases between. There are 12 residues in the CDR3. The DNA of the CDR3 is TGTGCCAGCAGTTTATGGCTAGGGGAGCTGTTTTTT. Translating gives CASSLWLGELFF.

This clonotype has more than one count but fewer than ten. V usage is TRBV7-9 and J usage is TRBJ2-5, with D possibly TRBD2 on 7 matching bases. V was shortened by 5 bases and J by 3 bases, with 16 bases between the two germline ends. Germline V gene lookup returns CDR1 SEHNR and CDR2 FQNEAQ (reference sequence). The CDR3 is 15 amino acids. The CDR3 region has the DNA TGTGCCAGCAGCAGCATTGCGGGGGCCGAAGAGACCCAGTACTTC. Translation gives CASSSIAGAEETQYF.

Ten or more counts support this clonotype. The V and J genes are TRBV11-2 and TRBJ2-7; 8 bases agree with TRBD2. CDR1 and CDR2 (germline): SGHAT, FQNNGV. The CDR3 covers 13 residues. With 0 bases clipped from V and 5 bases from J, the junction kept 0 bases outside the gene matches. CDR3 sequence: CASSLELADEQYF. CDR3 bases: TGTGCCAGCAGCTTAGAACTAGCGGACGAGCAGTACTTC.

The chain has TRBV3-1 and TRBJ2-5; tentatively, D is TRBD2 (6 bases). V gave up 4 bases and J gave up 5 bases, with 11 bases separating them. Germline V gene data show CDR1 as LGHDT and CDR2 as YNNKEL (reference sequence). The CDR3 consists of 13 residues. The CDR3 here is CASSLSEGETQYF. CDR3 in DNA: TGTGCCAGCAGCCTATCGGAGGGGGAGACCCAGTACTTC.